The clone carrying this T cell receptor (beta chain) was detected once. The data were obtained in a study of T cell changes during pregnancy in multiple sclerosis. This CDR3 spans 15 amino acids. CDR1 is MNHEY and CDR2 is SMNVEV in the germline V gene (reference sequence). The ends lost 4 bases at V and 2 bases at J; junction bases unmatched: 6. Sequenced by immunoSEQ multiplex PCR; TCRdb stores in-frame clones only, minus some. This sample has under 50,000 clones, with roughly 93% found just once. Sequencing was performed on CD4+ T cells from peripheral blood mononuclear cells, taken in the second trimester of pregnancy. This chain joins TRBV27 and TRBJ2-3, with TRBD2 matching over 7 bases. The source of this sequence is a female donor in good health, enrolled as a control in a pregnancy study. The CDR3 protein is CASSSKRESTDTQYF. DNA of the CDR3: TGTGCCAGCAGTTCGAAGCGGGAATCCACAGATACGCAGTATTTT.